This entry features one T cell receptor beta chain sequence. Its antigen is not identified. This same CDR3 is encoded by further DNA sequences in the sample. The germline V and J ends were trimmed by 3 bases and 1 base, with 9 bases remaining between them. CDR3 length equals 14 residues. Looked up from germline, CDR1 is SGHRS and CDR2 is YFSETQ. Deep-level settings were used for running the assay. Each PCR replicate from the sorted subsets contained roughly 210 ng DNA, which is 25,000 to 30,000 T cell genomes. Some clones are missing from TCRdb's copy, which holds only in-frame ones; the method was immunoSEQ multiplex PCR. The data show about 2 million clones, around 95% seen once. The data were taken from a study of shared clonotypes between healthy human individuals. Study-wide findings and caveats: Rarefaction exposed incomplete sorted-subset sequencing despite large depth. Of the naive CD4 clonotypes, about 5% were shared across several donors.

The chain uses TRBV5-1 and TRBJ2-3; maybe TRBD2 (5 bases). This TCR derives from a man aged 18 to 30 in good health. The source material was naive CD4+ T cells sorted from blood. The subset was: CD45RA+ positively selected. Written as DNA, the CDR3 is TGCGCCAGCAGCTCGGGGAAGGGCACAGATACGCAGTATTTT. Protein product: CASSSGKGTDTQYF.